The following is a T cell receptor (beta chain) sequence with its context. Its antigen is undetermined. This entry is derived from a study of response to subunit inactivated influenza vaccine. Germline values: CDR1 MGHRA, CDR2 YSYEKL. Deletions cut 4 bases from V and 4 bases from J, with 13 bases between. CDR3 length equals 14 residues. Study-level findings and limits: Seasonal influenza vaccination, on each occasion, was suggested by the authors to recruit few new T cells.

Each CDR3 protein gets one entry after TCRdb re-called the RT-PCR reads with MiXCR. The sample holds a few hundred thousand distinct CDR3 sequences, 12% to 15% seen once. Source: PBMCs from blood, taken 11 to 12 days after vaccination. This TCR came from a man aged 45-65 years who received an inactivated influenza vaccine. The chain carries TRBV4-1 and TRBJ1-1, with D tentatively TRBD1 (5 bases). The CDR3 protein is CASSRVGEGTEAFF. Written as DNA, the CDR3 is TGCGCCAGCAGCCGAGTAGGGGAAGGCACTGAAGCTTTCTTT.